These 7 T cell receptor beta chains originate from one sample sequenced in a study of T cells in localized non-small cell lung cancer. Measured with immunoSEQ multiplex PCR; TCRdb has only the in-frame clones, and not every one. This table has about 35,000 clones, over 75% appearing once. The sequenced sample was peripheral blood, obtained before any cancer treatment. All receptors come from a male donor older than 55 with stage III squamous cell lung carcinoma.

The J gene is TRBJ2-1, the V gene TRBV7-3; 9 nucleotides match TRBD1. There are 15 residues in the CDR3. Germline V gene sequence: CDR1 SGHTA, CDR2 FQGTGA. V lost 5 bases and J lost 3; bases outside the gene matches: 5. The CDR3 here is CASSPMGQGYNEQFF. The CDR3 DNA follows: TGTGCCAGCAGCCCGATGGGACAGGGCTACAATGAGCAGTTCTTC. Combining the CDR3 with reference TRBV7-3 and TRBJ2-1 gives the whole variable domain GAGVSQTPSNKVTEKGKYVELRCDPISGHTALYWYRQSLGQGPEFLIYFQGTGAADDSGLPNDRFFAVRPEGSVSTLKIQRTERGDSAVYLCASSPMGQGYNEQFFGPGTRLTVL.

This chain uses TRBV18 with TRBJ1-2, with 7 positions matching TRBD1. The trim removed 0 bases at V and 2 bases at J, leaving 3 bases unmatched. This CDR3 is built from 15 residues. Germline CDR1 KGHSH, CDR2 LQKENI. CDR3 in amino acids: CASSPPVRGNYGYTF. The CDR3 bases are TGTGCCAGCTCACCACCGGTCAGGGGGAACTATGGCTACACCTTC.

The chain combines TRBV7-9 with TRBJ2-1, with 10 bases that match TRBD2. The CDR3 length is 15 residues. Unmatched junction bases numbered 8, after V lost 6 bases and J lost 6 bases. CDR1 SEHNR and CDR2 FQNEAQ come from the germline V gene (reference sequence). CDR3 coding DNA: TGTGCCAGCAGAATAGCGGGGGGAACGGGCAATGAGCAGTTCTTC. Protein product: CASRIAGGTGNEQFF.

CDR3 sequence (DNA): TGTGCCAGCAGTTTTCACGACAGAGACAATGAGCAGTTCTTC. Residues: CASSFHDRDNEQFF. The chain has TRBV28 and TRBJ2-1; D possibly corresponds to TRBD1 (5 bases). CDR3 length: 14 amino acids. V was cut by 3 bases and J by 5 bases, with 11 bases left in between. The germline gives CDR1 MDHEN, CDR2 SYDVKM. Full variable domain (outside the CDR3, taken from reference TRBV28 and TRBJ2-1): DVKVTQSSRYLVKRTGEKVFLECVQDMDHENMFWYRQDPGLGLRLIYFSYDVKMKEKGDIPEGYSVSREKKERFSLILESASTNQTSMYLCASSFHDRDNEQFFGPGTRLTVL.

V gene TRBV2 combines with J gene TRBJ2-7; D is perhaps TRBD1 (6 bases). The CDR3 has 15 amino acids. V was pared by 0 bases and J by 3 bases, with 12 bases between. In germline, CDR1 is SNHLY, CDR2 FYNNEI. CDR3 residues: CASSEAQGSFYEQYF. DNA of the CDR3: TGTGCCAGCAGTGAAGCGCAGGGGTCCTTCTACGAGCAGTACTTC.

This rearrangement joins TRBV7-3 to TRBJ1-1; 9 bases agree with TRBD1. The germline V gene encodes CDR1 SGHTA and CDR2 FQGTGA. This CDR3 has 15 residues. J gave up 5 bases and V 2 bases, and 6 bases lay outside the gene matches. The CDR3 spells CASSLVPGQGTEAFF. CDR3 sequence (DNA): TGTGCCAGCAGCTTAGTACCGGGACAGGGAACTGAAGCTTTCTTT.

The chain carries TRBV18 and TRBJ1-5, with TRBD1 as a possible D gene (5 bases). From germline, CDR1 is KGHSH and CDR2 LQKENI. The CDR3 runs to 15 residues. Deletions cut 0 bases from V and 4 bases from J, with 10 bases between. The CDR3 coding sequence is TGTGCCAGCTCACCACCCGGGGGACCTAATCAGCCCCAGCATTTT. This sequence encodes CASSPPGGPNQPQHF.